The 27 T cell receptor beta chains below all came from one sample that was sequenced in a study of control samples from healthy donors and cancer patients (TCRdb year 2020). Libraries were made using the immunoSEQ multiplex PCR assay. TCRdb stores this immuneACCESS table with in-frame sequences only. Part of the clones is absent; in the studies checked, under half of the shortfall reflects unresolved V genes, and no reason is known for the rest. Present in this sample are roughly 130,000 clones, roughly 92% of which were seen just once. The ten largest clones add up to approximately 10% of the sample. The sample comprised blood. The source of these receptors is a young man in good health.

This chain uses TRBV14 with TRBJ2-7; possibly TRBD2 for D (6 bases). The CDR3 covers 17 residues. Trimming left V 1 base short and J 3 bases short, with 19 bases between. Germline CDR1 reads SGHDN; CDR2 reads FVKESK. For the CDR3, the DNA is TGTGCCAGCAGCCAAGGGGTTCTGACCGGCGGGAACTACGAGCAGTACTTC. Protein product: CASSQGVLTGGNYEQYF.

V and J are TRBV6-5 and TRBJ1-1, with unresolved D. The V end lost 6 bases, the J end lost 4 bases, and 9 bases lay between the germline ends. In germline, CDR1 is MNHEY, CDR2 SVGAGI. The CDR3 sequence is 12 residues long. In DNA, the CDR3 is TGTGCCAGCAGAAGCGGGGTCACTGAAGCTTTCTTT. It translates to CASRSGVTEAFF.

The V and J genes are TRBV5-1 and TRBJ1-1; the D is unclear. The CDR3 length is 16 residues. Looked up from germline, CDR1 is SGHRS and CDR2 is YFSETQ. Trimming pared 0 bases from V and 0 bases from J, leaving 12 bases between. In DNA form, the CDR3 reads TGCGCCAGCAGCTTGGGGCAGAGAGAGATGAACACTGAAGCTTTCTTT. It codes for CASSLGQREMNTEAFF.

The chain links TRBV19 to TRBJ2-7; the match to TRBD1 covers 11 bases. CDR1 is LNHDA, CDR2 SQIVND, per germline (reference sequence). Trimming cost V 6 bases and J 4 bases; bases outside gene matches: 11. CDR3 length: 16 amino acids. The CDR3 coding sequence is TGTGCCAGTAGCCGGACCGGACAGGGGGCAAAGTACGAGCAGTACTTC. Its translation: CASSRTGQGAKYEQYF.

J is TRBJ2-1 and V is TRBV10-3; TRBD2 is a possible D gene (6 bases). CDR3 size: 13 residues. Germline V gene sequence: CDR1 ENHRY, CDR2 SYGVKD. Trimming stripped 9 bases from V and 9 bases from J, with 18 bases between. The DNA for the CDR3 is TGTGCCATAGGACATCCGGAGGGGATTGAGCAGTTCTTC. Encoded protein: CAIGHPEGIEQFF.

The chain employs TRBV2 and TRBJ2-5; TRBD2 aligns across 12 bases. This CDR3 contains 15 residues. Looked up from germline, CDR1 is SNHLY and CDR2 is FYNNEI. Unmatched junction bases numbered 3, after V lost 6 bases and J lost 1 base. CDR3 sequence: CASRRLAGVQETQYF. The CDR3 DNA follows: TGTGCCAGCAGGCGACTAGCGGGAGTCCAAGAGACCCAGTACTTC.

V is TRBV6-5 and J is TRBJ1-2; maybe TRBD1 (5 bases). The germline V and J ends were trimmed by 6 bases and 1 base, with 9 bases remaining between them. The CDR3 spans 13 residues. Germline V CDR1 and CDR2: MNHEY, SVGAGI. CDR3 protein: CASRVDSNYGYTF. The CDR3 region has the DNA TGTGCCAGCAGAGTTGACAGTAACTATGGCTACACCTTC.

The V gene is TRBV14, the J gene TRBJ1-1; a possible D gene is TRBD1 (5 bases). Germline assignment: CDR1 SGHDN and CDR2 FVKESK. Trimming cost V 1 base and J 0 bases, with 21 bases left between them. The CDR3 extends over 19 amino acids. CDR3 bases: TGTGCCAGCAGCCAAGGGGACCTAGAATCGTGGATAATGAACACTGAAGCTTTCTTT. Amino acid sequence: CASSQGDLESWIMNTEAFF.

J is TRBJ2-1 and V is TRBV19, with TRBD2 matching over 9 bases. The CDR3 is 17 residues long. Germline trimming cut 7 bases from V and 0 bases from J; bases unmatched to any gene: 10. CDR1 is LNHDA, CDR2 SQIVND, per germline (reference sequence). For the CDR3, the DNA is TGTGCCAGTACTCTAAGTGCGGGAGGGGTCTCCTACAATGAGCAGTTCTTC. Amino acid sequence: CASTLSAGGVSYNEQFF.

The V gene is TRBV2, the J gene TRBJ1-4, with 11 bases fitting TRBD1. Trimming took 6 bases from V and 8 from J; bases not matched to a gene: 5. Germline V CDR1 and CDR2: SNHLY, FYNNEI. The CDR3 is made up of 14 amino acids. The CDR3 spells CASRAGTGGEKLFF. DNA of the CDR3: TGTGCCAGCAGAGCCGGGACAGGGGGAGAAAAACTGTTTTTT. The entire variable domain, with the rest obtained from reference TRBV2 and TRBJ1-4, is as follows: EPEVTQTPSHQVTQMGQEVILRCVPISNHLYFYWYRQILGQKVEFLVSFYNNEISEKSEIFDDQFSVERPDGSNFTLKIRSTKLEDSAMYFCASRAGTGGEKLFFGSGTQLSVL.

The chain joins TRBV21-1 to TRBJ2-7; no check of the table's D call, TRBD1, against the DNA was made. TRBV21-1 is a listed pseudogene. CDR3 length equals 12 residues. The CDR3 spells CAQGASAYEQYF. The CDR3 nucleotides are TGTGCCCAGGGGGCGAGCGCCTACGAGCAGTACTTC.

The rearrangement joins TRBV9 to TRBJ2-5; D remains ambiguous. This CDR3 has 13 amino acids. CDR1 and CDR2 (germline): SGDLS, YYNGEE. V lost 1 base, J lost 6 bases, and 10 bases lay in between. CDR3 nucleotides: TGTGCCAGCAGCGTAAGGTCTTGGAAGACCCAGTACTTC. This encodes CASSVRSWKTQYF.

The chain links TRBV30 to TRBJ1-1; a weak D match, TRBD1 (5 bases). The length of the CDR3 is 14 residues. Germline assignment: CDR1 GTSNPN and CDR2 SVGIG (reference sequence). Trimming took off 5 bases at V and 8 bases at J, with 21 bases between the two ends. In DNA form, the CDR3 reads TGTGCCTGGGCCCATGAGGGGACGGGGAGCGAAGCTTTCTTT. It yields the protein CAWAHEGTGSEAFF.

The CDR3 is CASSLRDRGRDEQFF. The CDR3 DNA reads as TGTGCCAGCAGCCTCCGGGACAGGGGTCGGGATGAGCAGTTCTTC. The chain carries TRBV14 and TRBJ2-1; 10 bases align to TRBD1. The CDR3 has 15 amino acids. Germline trimming cut 4 bases from V and 8 bases from J; bases unmatched to any gene: 8. Germline CDR1 and CDR2: SGHDN and FVKESK.

The chain carries TRBV9 and TRBJ2-7, with D possibly matching TRBD2 (6 bases). The V gene's germline CDR1 is SGDLS and CDR2 YYNGEE. The CDR3 runs to 14 residues. Trimming cost V 0 bases and J 1 base, with 8 bases left between them. CDR3 DNA sequence: TGTGCCAGCAGCGTAGCGGGAGCTTCCTACGAGCAGTACTTC. Translating gives CASSVAGASYEQYF.

V and J are TRBV9 and TRBJ2-7; D perhaps matches TRBD1 (6 bases). V was shortened by 4 bases and J by 2 bases, with 13 bases between the two germline ends. This CDR3 has 14 amino acids. In germline, CDR1 is SGDLS, CDR2 YYNGEE. In DNA, the CDR3 is TGTGCCAGCAGCCTCACACAGGGCCCCTACGAGCAGTACTTC. Amino acids: CASSLTQGPYEQYF.

CDR3 protein: CASSQGVYGTDTQYF. The CDR3 DNA sequence: TGCGCCAGCAGCCAAGGGGTGTATGGGACAGATACGCAGTATTTT. The chain recombines TRBV4-3 with TRBJ2-3; D unresolved. V was trimmed by 1 base and J by 3 bases, leaving 11 bases between them. Looked up from germline, CDR1 is LGHNA and CDR2 is YSLEER. This CDR3 has 15 amino acids.

This sequence joins TRBV7-9 and TRBJ2-1, with D uncertain. V was trimmed by 5 bases and J by 0 bases, leaving 14 bases between them. CDR3 size: 16 residues. Germline V lookup: CDR1 SEHNR, CDR2 FQNEAQ (reference sequence). This chain's CDR3 is CASSPIAASSYNEQFF. The DNA for the CDR3 is TGTGCCAGCAGCCCCATTGCGGCCAGCTCCTACAATGAGCAGTTCTTC. Combining the CDR3 with reference TRBV7-9 and TRBJ2-1 gives the whole variable domain DTGVSQNPRHKITKRGQNVTFRCDPISEHNRLYWYRQTLGQGPEFLTYFQNEAQLEKSRLLSDRFSAERPKGSFSTLEIQRTEQGDSAMYLCASSPIAASSYNEQFFGPGTRLTVL.

The rearrangement uses TRBV6-5 and TRBJ1-2, with 9 bases that match TRBD1. Per the germline V gene, CDR1 is MNHEY and CDR2 is SVGAGI. With V trimmed by 7 bases and J by 5 bases, 11 bases remained unmatched. There are 15 residues in the CDR3. The CDR3 bases are TGTGCCAGCACCAGACAGGGGGTAGTTTCTTATGGCTACACCTTC. Protein product: CASTRQGVVSYGYTF.

This clone appeared once. This chain links TRBV6-5 with TRBJ2-3; no clear D. The CDR3 extends over 12 amino acids. The V and J ends lost 4 bases and 1 base respectively, with 3 bases between them. The germline V gene encodes CDR1 MNHEY and CDR2 SVGAGI. The CDR3 DNA reads as TGTGCCAGCAGTTTGCGCACAGATACGCAGTATTTT. Its protein product is CASSLRTDTQYF.

V and J are TRBV2 and TRBJ2-7, with 8 positions matching TRBD2. V was pared by 7 bases and J by 0 bases, with 8 bases of the junction left unmatched. This CDR3 contains 15 residues. Germline CDR1 reads SNHLY; CDR2 reads FYNNEI. CDR3 residues: CASKYETSDSYEQYF. CDR3 in DNA: TGTGCCAGCAAATACGAGACTAGCGACTCCTACGAGCAGTACTTC.

This chain links TRBV27 with TRBJ1-3; no reliable D call. The V gene's germline CDR1 is MNHEY and CDR2 SMNVEV (reference sequence). V was cut by 7 bases and J by 0 bases, with 7 bases left in between. This CDR3 spans 13 amino acids. Here the CDR3 DNA reads TGTGCCAGCAAATTCACCTCTGGAAACACCATATATTTT. As protein: CASKFTSGNTIYF.

The chain joins TRBV7-3 to TRBJ1-3; D gene ambiguous. CDR1 SGHTA and CDR2 FQGTGA come from the germline V gene. The CDR3 runs 17 residues. Trimming stripped 2 bases from V and 0 bases from J, with 14 bases between. The CDR3 loop is CASSLQGRLLSGNTIYF. The CDR3 DNA follows: TGTGCCAGCAGCTTACAAGGACGGTTGCTCTCTGGAAACACCATATATTTT.

The rearrangement joins TRBV28 to TRBJ1-5; weak D call: TRBD1 (6 bases). This CDR3 comprises 13 residues. V gave up 8 bases and J gave up 7 bases, with 15 bases separating them. Germline CDR1 MDHEN, CDR2 SYDVKM. The CDR3 spells CASGKTGFQPQHF. CDR3 DNA: TGTGCCAGCGGAAAAACAGGGTTCCAGCCCCAGCATTTT.

This clone was detected once. The rearrangement uses TRBV6-5 and TRBJ1-3, with unresolved D. The germline gives CDR1 MNHEY, CDR2 SVGAGI. This CDR3 has 14 amino acids. Trimming took off 4 bases at V and 0 bases at J, with 7 bases between the two ends. The CDR3 nucleotides are TGTGCCAGCAGTTTCGATCTCTCTGGAAACACCATATATTTT. It codes for CASSFDLSGNTIYF.

The genes are TRBV28 and TRBJ1-4; TRBD1 might be the D (5 bases). Germline assignment: CDR1 MDHEN and CDR2 SYDVKM. The CDR3 covers 15 residues. With 6 bases removed from V and 0 bases from J, the gap between germline ends came to 11 bases. CDR3 sequence (DNA): TGTGCCAGCAGCATCCAGGGTGCAACTAATGAAAAACTGTTTTTT. Its translation is CASSIQGATNEKLFF.

The gene calls are TRBV5-1 and TRBJ2-1; no reliable D call. Looked up from germline, CDR1 is SGHRS and CDR2 is YFSETQ. Trimming pared 0 bases from V and 8 bases from J, leaving 6 bases between. The CDR3 spans 12 residues. This chain's CDR3 is CASSLAVDEQFF. DNA for the CDR3: TGCGCCAGCAGCTTGGCCGTTGATGAGCAGTTCTTC.